The clone carrying this TCR beta chain was recorded at least ten times. The antigen remains unidentified. This record belongs to a study of T cell repertoires in cytomegalovirus infection. Study information: Public TCR beta signatures provided an indication of both CMV infection and a matching HLA type. Notes on the study in general: The ex vivo response showed dominance by HLA-C-restricted CMV-specific TCR beta clonotypes. Based on cumulative public TCR beta family frequency, carriers of CMV plus the relevant HLA were identified.

V gave up 4 bases and J gave up 4 bases, with 11 bases separating them. The germline gives CDR1 SNHLY, CDR2 FYNNEI. This CDR3 region has 14 residues. From the reads, TCRdb called clonotypes with MiXCR, one entry per CDR3 protein. The data contain some 130,000 distinct CDR3 sequences, 8% to 9% of them singletons. The source is a human donor in good health (CMV status not recorded). Some clones in this sample may be carry-over from other donors' samples. Sequencing was done on a sample of PBMCs. The chain links TRBV2 to TRBJ1-5; D remains ambiguous. The CDR3 here is CASSGIDGNQPQHF. The CDR3 DNA reads as TGTGCCAGCAGTGGGATTGACGGGAATCAGCCCCAGCATTTT.